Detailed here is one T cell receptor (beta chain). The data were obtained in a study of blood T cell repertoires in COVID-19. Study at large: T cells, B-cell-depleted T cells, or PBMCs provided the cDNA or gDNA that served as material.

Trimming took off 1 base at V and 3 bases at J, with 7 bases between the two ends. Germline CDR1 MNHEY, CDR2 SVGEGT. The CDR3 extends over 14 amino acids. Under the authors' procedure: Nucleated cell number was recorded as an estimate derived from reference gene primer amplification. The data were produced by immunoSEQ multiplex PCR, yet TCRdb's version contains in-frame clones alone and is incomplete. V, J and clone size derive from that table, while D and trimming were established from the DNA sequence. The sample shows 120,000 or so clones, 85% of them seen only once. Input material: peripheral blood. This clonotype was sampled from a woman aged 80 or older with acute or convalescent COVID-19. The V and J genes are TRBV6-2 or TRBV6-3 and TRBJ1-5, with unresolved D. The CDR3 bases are TGTGCCAGCAGTTACTTTGGCCACAATCAGCCCCAGCATTTT. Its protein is CASSYFGHNQPQHF.